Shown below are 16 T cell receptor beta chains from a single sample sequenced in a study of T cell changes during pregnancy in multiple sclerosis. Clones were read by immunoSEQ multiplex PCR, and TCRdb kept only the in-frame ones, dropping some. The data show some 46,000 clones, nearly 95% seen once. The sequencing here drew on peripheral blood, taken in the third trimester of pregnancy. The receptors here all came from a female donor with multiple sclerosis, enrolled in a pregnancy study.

The CDR3, as DNA: TGTGCCACCAGCAGAGGGGGAGGGCCGTACCAAGAGACCCAGTACTTC. Its translation is CATSRGGGPYQETQYF. The J gene is TRBJ2-5, the V gene TRBV15; TRBD2 matches 7 bases. The CDR3 covers 16 residues. Unmatched junction bases numbered 5, after V lost 1 base and J lost 0 bases. Germline loops: CDR1 LNHNV, CDR2 YYDKDF (reference sequence).

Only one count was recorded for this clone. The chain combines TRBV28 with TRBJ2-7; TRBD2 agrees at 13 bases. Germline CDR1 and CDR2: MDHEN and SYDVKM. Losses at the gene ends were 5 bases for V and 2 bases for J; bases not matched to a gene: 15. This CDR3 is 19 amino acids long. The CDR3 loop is CASSTTRTSGRDPPYEQYF. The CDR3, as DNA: TGTGCCAGCAGTACCACACGGACTAGCGGGAGAGATCCCCCCTACGAGCAGTACTTC.

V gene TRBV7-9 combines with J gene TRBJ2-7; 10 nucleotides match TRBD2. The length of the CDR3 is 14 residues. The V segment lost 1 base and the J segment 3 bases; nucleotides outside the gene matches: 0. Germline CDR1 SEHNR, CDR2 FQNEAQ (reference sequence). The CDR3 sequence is CASSLGLAGYEQYF. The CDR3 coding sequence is TGTGCCAGCAGCTTAGGACTAGCGGGCTACGAGCAGTACTTC. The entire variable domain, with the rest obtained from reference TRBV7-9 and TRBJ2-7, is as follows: DTGVSQNPRHKITKRGQNVTFRCDPISEHNRLYWYRQTLGQGPEFLTYFQNEAQLEKSRLLSDRFSAERPKGSFSTLEIQRTEQGDSAMYLCASSLGLAGYEQYFGPGTRLTVT.

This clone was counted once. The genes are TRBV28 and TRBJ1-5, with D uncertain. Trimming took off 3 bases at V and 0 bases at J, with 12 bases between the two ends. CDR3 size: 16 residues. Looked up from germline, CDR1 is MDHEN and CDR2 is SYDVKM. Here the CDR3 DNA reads TGTGCCAGCAGTTTTAGCGGAGGAGGTAGCAATCAGCCCCAGCATTTT. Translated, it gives CASSFSGGGSNQPQHF. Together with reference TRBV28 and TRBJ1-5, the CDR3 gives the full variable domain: DVKVTQSSRYLVKRTGEKVFLECVQDMDHENMFWYRQDPGLGLRLIYFSYDVKMKEKGDIPEGYSVSREKKERFSLILESASTNQTSMYLCASSFSGGGSNQPQHFGDGTRLSIL.

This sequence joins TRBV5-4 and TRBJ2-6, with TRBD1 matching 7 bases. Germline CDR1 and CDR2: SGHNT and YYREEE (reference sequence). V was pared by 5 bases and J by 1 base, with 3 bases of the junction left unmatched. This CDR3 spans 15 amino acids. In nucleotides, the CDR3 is TGTGCCAGCAGTAACAGGGGATCTGGGGCCAACGTCCTGACTTTC. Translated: CASSNRGSGANVLTF.

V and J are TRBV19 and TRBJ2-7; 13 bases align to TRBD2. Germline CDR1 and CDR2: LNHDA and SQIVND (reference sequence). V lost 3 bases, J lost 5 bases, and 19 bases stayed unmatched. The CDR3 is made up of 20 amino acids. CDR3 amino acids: CASSIDHLKKGLAGTNEQYF. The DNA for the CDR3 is TGTGCCAGTAGTATTGATCATCTCAAAAAGGGACTAGCGGGGACTAACGAGCAGTACTTC.

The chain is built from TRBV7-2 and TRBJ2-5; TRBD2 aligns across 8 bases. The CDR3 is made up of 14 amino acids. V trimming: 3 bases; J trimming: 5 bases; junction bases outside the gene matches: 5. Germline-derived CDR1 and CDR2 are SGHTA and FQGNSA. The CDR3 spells CASSLGTSVETQYF. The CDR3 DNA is TGTGCCAGCAGCTTGGGGACTAGTGTGGAGACCCAGTACTTC.

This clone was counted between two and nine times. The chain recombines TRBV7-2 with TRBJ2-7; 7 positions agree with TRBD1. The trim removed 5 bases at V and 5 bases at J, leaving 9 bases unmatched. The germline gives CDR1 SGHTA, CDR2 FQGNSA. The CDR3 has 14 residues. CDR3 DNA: TGTGCCAGCAGCATGATGACAGGGCCCCACGAGCAGTACTTC. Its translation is CASSMMTGPHEQYF.

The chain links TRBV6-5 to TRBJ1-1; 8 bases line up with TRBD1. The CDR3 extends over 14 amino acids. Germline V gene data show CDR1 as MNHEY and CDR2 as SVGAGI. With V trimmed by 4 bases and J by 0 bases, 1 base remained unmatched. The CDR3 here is CASSSRGLNTEAFF. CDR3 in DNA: TGTGCCAGCAGTTCCAGGGGGCTGAACACTGAAGCTTTCTTT.

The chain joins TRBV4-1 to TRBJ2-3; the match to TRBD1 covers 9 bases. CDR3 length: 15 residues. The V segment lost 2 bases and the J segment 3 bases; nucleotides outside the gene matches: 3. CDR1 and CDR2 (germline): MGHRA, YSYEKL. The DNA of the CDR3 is TGCGCCAGCAGCCAACCTGGACAGGGGACAGATACGCAGTATTTT. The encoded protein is CASSQPGQGTDTQYF.

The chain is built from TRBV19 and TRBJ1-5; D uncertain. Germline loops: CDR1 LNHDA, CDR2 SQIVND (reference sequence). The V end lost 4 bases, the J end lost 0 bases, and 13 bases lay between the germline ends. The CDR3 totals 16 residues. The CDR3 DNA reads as TGTGCCAGTAGTAAAGCCCCTACTTATAGCAATCAGCCCCAGCATTTT. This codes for CASSKAPTYSNQPQHF.

CDR3 loop: CASSDSISSTGPPYSNQPQHF. The CDR3 DNA sequence: TGTGCCAGCAGTGACTCGATCTCCTCGACAGGGCCGCCCTATAGCAATCAGCCCCAGCATTTT. The chain employs TRBV6-4 and TRBJ1-5; 7 bases are shared with TRBD1. Germline CDR1 MRHNA, CDR2 SNTAGT. The CDR3 is 21 residues long. V shed 0 bases and J 0 bases; nucleotides not matched to a gene: 17.

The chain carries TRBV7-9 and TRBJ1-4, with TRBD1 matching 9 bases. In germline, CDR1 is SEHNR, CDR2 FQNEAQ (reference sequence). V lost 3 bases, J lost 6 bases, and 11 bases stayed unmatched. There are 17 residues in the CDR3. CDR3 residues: CASSLGTGSREDEKLFF. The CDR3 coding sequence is TGTGCCAGCAGCTTGGGGACAGGGTCTCGGGAGGATGAAAAACTGTTTTTT.

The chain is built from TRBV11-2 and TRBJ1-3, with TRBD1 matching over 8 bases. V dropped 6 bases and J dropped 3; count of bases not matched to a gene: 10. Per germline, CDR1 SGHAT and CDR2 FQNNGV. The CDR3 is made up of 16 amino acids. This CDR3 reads CASSSQGAWGGNTIYF. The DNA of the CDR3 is TGTGCCAGCAGTTCCCAGGGGGCATGGGGTGGAAACACCATATATTTT. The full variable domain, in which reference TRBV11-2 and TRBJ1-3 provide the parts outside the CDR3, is EAGVAQSPRYKIIEKRQSVAFWCNPISGHATLYWYQQILGQGPKLLIQFQNNGVVDDSQLPKDRFSAERLKGVDSTLKIQPAKLEDSAVYLCASSSQGAWGGNTIYFGEGSWLTVV.

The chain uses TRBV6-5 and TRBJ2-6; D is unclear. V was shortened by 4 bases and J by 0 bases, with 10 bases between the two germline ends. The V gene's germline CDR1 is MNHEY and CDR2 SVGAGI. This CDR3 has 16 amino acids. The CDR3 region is CASSSPRVSGANVLTF. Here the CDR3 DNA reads TGTGCCAGCAGTTCCCCTCGGGTCTCTGGGGCCAACGTCCTGACTTTC.

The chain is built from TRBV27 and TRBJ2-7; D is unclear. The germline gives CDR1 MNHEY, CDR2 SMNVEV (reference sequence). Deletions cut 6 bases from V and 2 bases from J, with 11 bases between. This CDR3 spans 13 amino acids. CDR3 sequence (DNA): TGTGCCAGCAGCCCCCGGTCGGCCTACGAGCAGTACTTC. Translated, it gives CASSPRSAYEQYF.